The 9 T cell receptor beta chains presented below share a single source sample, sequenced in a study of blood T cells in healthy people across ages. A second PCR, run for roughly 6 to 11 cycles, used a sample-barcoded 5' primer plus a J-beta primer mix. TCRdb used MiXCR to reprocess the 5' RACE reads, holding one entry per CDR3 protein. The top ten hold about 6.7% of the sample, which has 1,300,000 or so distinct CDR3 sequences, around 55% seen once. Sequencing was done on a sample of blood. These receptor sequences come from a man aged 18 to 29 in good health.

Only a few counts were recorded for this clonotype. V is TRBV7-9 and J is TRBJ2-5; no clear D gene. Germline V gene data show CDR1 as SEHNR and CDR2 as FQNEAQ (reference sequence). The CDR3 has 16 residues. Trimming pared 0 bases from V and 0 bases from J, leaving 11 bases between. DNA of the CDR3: TGTGCCAGCAGCTTAGCGCGGCTGCCGTACCAAGAGACCCAGTACTTC. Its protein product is CASSLARLPYQETQYF.

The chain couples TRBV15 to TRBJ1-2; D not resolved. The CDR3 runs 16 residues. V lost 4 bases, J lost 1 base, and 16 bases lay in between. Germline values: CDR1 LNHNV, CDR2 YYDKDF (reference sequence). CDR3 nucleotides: TGTGCCACCAGCACTCCCCCCGGCACTGATAACTATGGCTACACCTTC. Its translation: CATSTPPGTDNYGYTF.

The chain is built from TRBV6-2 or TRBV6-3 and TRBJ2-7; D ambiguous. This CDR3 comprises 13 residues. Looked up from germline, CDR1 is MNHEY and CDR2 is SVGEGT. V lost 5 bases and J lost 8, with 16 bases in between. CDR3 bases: TGTGCCAGCAGTGCGACCCCCTCTAGTAAGCAGTACTTC. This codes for CASSATPSSKQYF.

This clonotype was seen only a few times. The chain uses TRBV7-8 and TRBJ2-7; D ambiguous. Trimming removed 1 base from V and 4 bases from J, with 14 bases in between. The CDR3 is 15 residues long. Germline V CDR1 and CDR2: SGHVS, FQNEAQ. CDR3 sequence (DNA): TGTGCCAGCAGCTTAGTTCGGCAGCCCCAATACGAGCAGTACTTC. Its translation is CASSLVRQPQYEQYF.

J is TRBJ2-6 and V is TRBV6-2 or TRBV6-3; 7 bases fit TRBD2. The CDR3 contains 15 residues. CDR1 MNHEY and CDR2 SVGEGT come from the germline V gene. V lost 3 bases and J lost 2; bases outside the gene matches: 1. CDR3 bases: TGTGCCAGCAGTTATGGGGGGGCTGGGGCCAACGTCCTGACTTTC. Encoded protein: CASSYGGAGANVLTF.

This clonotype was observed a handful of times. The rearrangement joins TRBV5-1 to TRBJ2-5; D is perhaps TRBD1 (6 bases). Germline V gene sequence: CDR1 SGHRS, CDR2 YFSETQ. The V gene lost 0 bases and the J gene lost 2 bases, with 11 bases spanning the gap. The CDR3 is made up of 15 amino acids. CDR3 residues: CASSLDTGIQETQYF. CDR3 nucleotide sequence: TGCGCCAGCAGCTTGGACACAGGGATACAAGAGACCCAGTACTTC.

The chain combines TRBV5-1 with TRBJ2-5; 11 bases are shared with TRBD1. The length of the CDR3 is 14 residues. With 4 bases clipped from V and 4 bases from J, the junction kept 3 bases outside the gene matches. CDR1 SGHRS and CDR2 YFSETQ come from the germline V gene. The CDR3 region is CASSLGTGGETQYF. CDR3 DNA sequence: TGCGCCAGCAGCCTAGGGACAGGGGGAGAGACCCAGTACTTC.

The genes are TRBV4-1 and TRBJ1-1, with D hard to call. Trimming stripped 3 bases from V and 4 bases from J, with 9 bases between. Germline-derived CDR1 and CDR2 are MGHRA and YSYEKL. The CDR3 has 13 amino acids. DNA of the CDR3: TGCGCCAGCAGCCACGCTACCAGCACTGAAGCTTTCTTT. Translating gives CASSHATSTEAFF.

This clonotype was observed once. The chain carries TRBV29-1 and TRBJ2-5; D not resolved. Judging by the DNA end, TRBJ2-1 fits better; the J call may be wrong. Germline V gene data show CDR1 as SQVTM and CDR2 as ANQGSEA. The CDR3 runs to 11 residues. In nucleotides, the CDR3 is TGCAGCGGAGGCCTAAAAGAGACCCAGTTCTTC. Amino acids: CSGGLKETQFF.